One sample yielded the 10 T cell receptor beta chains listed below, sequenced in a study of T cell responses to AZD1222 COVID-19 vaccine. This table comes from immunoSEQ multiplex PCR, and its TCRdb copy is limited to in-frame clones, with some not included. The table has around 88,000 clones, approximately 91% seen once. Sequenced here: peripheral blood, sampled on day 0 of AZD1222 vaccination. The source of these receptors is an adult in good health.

This chain's CDR3 is CASRKTAGGGGYTF. CDR3 bases: TGTGCCAGCAGGAAAACAGCAGGGGGCGGTGGCTACACCTTC. V gene TRBV5-4 combines with J gene TRBJ1-2; 8 nucleotides agree with TRBD1. The CDR3 is made up of 14 amino acids. Germline V lookup: CDR1 SGHNT, CDR2 YYREEE (reference sequence). With V trimmed by 5 bases and J by 7 bases, 10 bases remained unmatched.

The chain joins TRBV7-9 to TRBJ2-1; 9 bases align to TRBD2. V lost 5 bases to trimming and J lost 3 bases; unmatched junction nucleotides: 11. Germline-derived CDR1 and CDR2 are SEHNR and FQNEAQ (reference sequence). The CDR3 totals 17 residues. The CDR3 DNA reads TGTGCCAGCAGCGGAGGTGGGATTAGCGGGGGCTACAATGAGCAGTTCTTC. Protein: CASSGGGISGGYNEQFF.

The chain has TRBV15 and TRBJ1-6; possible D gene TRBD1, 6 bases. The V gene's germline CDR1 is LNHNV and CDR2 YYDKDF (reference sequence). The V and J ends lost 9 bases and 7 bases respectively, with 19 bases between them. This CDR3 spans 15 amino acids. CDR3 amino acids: CATAFGGAGNSPLHF. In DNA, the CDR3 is TGTGCCACTGCGTTCGGGGGCGCGGGGAATTCACCCCTCCACTTT.

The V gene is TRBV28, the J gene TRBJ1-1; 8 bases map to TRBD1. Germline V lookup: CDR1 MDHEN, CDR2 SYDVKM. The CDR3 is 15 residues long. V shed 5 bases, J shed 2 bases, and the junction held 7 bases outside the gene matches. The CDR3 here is CASSRPGTGNTEAFF. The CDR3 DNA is TGTGCCAGCAGTCGCCCCGGGACAGGAAACACTGAAGCTTTCTTT.

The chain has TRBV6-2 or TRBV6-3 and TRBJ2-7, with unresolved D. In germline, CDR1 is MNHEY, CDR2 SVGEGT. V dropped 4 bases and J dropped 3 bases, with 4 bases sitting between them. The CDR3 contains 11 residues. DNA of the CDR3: TGTGCCAGCAGTTTTAACTACGAGCAGTACTTC. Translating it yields CASSFNYEQYF.

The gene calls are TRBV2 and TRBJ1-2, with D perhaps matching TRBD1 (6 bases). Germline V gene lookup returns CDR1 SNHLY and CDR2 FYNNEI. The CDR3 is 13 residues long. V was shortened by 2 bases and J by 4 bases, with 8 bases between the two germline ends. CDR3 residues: CASSETDSYGYTF. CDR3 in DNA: TGTGCCAGCAGTGAAACGGACAGCTATGGCTACACCTTC.

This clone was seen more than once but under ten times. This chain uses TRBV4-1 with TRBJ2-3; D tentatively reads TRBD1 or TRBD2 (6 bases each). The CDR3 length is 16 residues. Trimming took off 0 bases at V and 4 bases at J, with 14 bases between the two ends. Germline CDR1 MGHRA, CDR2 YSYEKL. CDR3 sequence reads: CASSQEGTGAADTQYF. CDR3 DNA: TGCGCCAGCAGCCAAGAGGGGACGGGGGCAGCAGATACGCAGTATTTT.

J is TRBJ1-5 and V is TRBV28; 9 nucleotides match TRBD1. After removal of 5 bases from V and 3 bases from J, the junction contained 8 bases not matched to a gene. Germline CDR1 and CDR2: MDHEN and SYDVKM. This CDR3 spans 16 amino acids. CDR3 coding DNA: TGTGCCAGCAGTCCCCGGACAGGGGCCTTCAATCAGCCCCAGCATTTT. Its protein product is CASSPRTGAFNQPQHF. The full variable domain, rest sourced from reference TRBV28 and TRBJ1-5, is DVKVTQSSRYLVKRTGEKVFLECVQDMDHENMFWYRQDPGLGLRLIYFSYDVKMKEKGDIPEGYSVSREKKERFSLILESASTNQTSMYLCASSPRTGAFNQPQHFGDGTRLSIL.

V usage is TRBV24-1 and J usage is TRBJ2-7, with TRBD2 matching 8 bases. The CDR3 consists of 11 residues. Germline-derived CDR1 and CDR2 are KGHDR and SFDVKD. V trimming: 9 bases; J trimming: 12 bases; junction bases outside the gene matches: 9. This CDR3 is CATGNSGKRYF. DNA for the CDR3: TGTGCCACCGGGAATAGCGGGAAACGGTACTTC.

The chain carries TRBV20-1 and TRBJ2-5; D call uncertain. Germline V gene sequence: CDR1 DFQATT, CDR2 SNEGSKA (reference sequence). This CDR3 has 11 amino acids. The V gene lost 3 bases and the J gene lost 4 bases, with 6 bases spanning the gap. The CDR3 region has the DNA TGCAGTGCTAGCACCGTAGAGACCCAGTACTTC. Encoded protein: CSASTVETQYF.